These 25 T cell receptor beta chains came from one sample sequenced in a study of blood T cell repertoires in COVID-19 (dated by TCRdb to 2018 to 2020). The method was the immunoSEQ multiplex PCR assay. The source is immuneACCESS, and TCRdb retained only in-frame sequences with V and J called. Part of the clones is not carried over; for the studies checked, unresolved V genes explain less than half of this, and the remainder is unexplained. The sample records about 300,000 clones, roughly 83% of which are singletons. The top ten hold 1.4% to 1.5% of the sample. The specimen sequenced was peripheral blood. The receptors here all came from a human donor with COVID-19, enrolled during active disease. The donor label of this sample is uncertain.

The chain has TRBV9 and TRBJ2-1; TRBD2 aligns across 10 bases. Per germline, CDR1 SGDLS and CDR2 YYNGEE. The CDR3 has 15 residues. After removal of 0 bases from V and 9 bases from J, the junction contained 6 bases not matched to a gene. CDR3: CASSVGLAGLSEQFF. As DNA, the CDR3 is TGTGCCAGCAGCGTAGGACTAGCGGGTTTGAGTGAGCAGTTCTTC.

This clone is medium-sized within its sample. The chain carries TRBV11-3 and TRBJ2-3; no firm D call. CDR1 and CDR2 from the germline V gene are SGHNT and YENEEA. The CDR3 loop spans 13 amino acids. Deletions cut 5 bases from V and 3 bases from J, with 9 bases between. CDR3 protein: CASSPRLTDTQYF. CDR3 nucleotide sequence: TGTGCCAGCAGCCCACGACTGACAGATACGCAGTATTTT.

The chain couples TRBV19 to TRBJ1-1; TRBD1 aligns across 7 bases. With V trimmed by 6 bases and J by 0 bases, 13 bases remained unmatched. This CDR3 spans 17 amino acids. Germline V gene sequence: CDR1 LNHDA, CDR2 SQIVND (reference sequence). This chain's CDR3 is CASRPSGQLLMNTEAFF. The CDR3 DNA reads TGTGCCAGTAGACCCTCGGGACAGCTCCTCATGAACACTGAAGCTTTCTTT. Supplemented by reference TRBV19 and TRBJ1-1, the full variable domain reads DGGITQSPKYLFRKEGQNVTLSCEQNLNHDAMYWYRQDPGQGLRLIYYSQIVNDFQKGDIAEGYSVSREKKESFPLTVTSAQKNPTAFYLCASRPSGQLLMNTEAFFGQGTRLTVV.

There are a few counts of this clone. The J gene is TRBJ1-1, the V gene TRBV9; 8 bases are a match to TRBD1. Germline lookup yields CDR1 SGDLS and CDR2 YYNGEE. The CDR3 contains 14 residues. Trimming cost V 3 bases and J 0 bases; bases outside gene matches: 1. As DNA, the CDR3 is TGTGCCAGCAGCGGGGGACAGGTGAACACTGAAGCTTTCTTT. It specifies CASSGGQVNTEAFF.

This clone was counted once. The rearrangement links TRBV6-2 or TRBV6-3 to TRBJ1-6; TRBD1 might be the D (6 bases). The CDR3 is 15 residues long. Trimming took 6 bases from V and 8 from J, leaving 17 bases between them. Germline assignment: CDR1 MNHEY and CDR2 SVGEGT. The CDR3 DNA follows: TGTGCCAGCAGCCTGGAACGGACAGCTGATTCACCCCTCCACTTT. As protein: CASSLERTADSPLHF.

This clone was observed a handful of times. V and J are TRBV19 and TRBJ1-1, with D perhaps TRBD1 (6 bases). Per germline, CDR1 LNHDA and CDR2 SQIVND (reference sequence). The germline V and J ends were trimmed by 3 bases and 0 bases, with 8 bases remaining between them. The CDR3 extends over 14 amino acids. The CDR3 loop reads CASSMQGLNTEAFF. CDR3 coding DNA: TGTGCCAGTAGTATGCAGGGGCTGAACACTGAAGCTTTCTTT. Looking up the rest from reference TRBV19 and TRBJ1-1 gives the full variable domain: DGGITQSPKYLFRKEGQNVTLSCEQNLNHDAMYWYRQDPGQGLRLIYYSQIVNDFQKGDIAEGYSVSREKKESFPLTVTSAQKNPTAFYLCASSMQGLNTEAFFGQGTRLTVV.

The chain combines TRBV27 with TRBJ2-1; 11 bases align to TRBD2. CDR3 size: 17 residues. The germline V gene has CDR1 MNHEY and CDR2 SMNVEV (reference sequence). Trimming removed 6 bases from V and 3 bases from J; junction bases left unmatched: 10. The CDR3 loop reads CASRPDVAGGNYNEQFF. In DNA form, the CDR3 reads TGTGCCAGCAGACCCGACGTAGCGGGAGGGAACTACAATGAGCAGTTCTTC.

The rearrangement links TRBV30 to TRBJ1-1, with D uncertain. The CDR3 totals 15 residues. Trimming left V 4 bases short and J 0 bases short, with 15 bases between. The germline V gene encodes CDR1 GTSNPN and CDR2 SVGIG (reference sequence). CDR3 nucleotides: TGTGCCTGGATCCATCTGAGCAATTTGAACACTGAAGCTTTCTTT. Amino acids: CAWIHLSNLNTEAFF.

CDR3 nucleotides: TGTGCCAGCAGCCAAGTCCCAGGGGGTATCAATGAGCAGTTCTTC. Protein: CASSQVPGGINEQFF. The chain recombines TRBV3-1 (or the pseudogene TRBV3-2) with TRBJ2-1; 7 nucleotides agree with TRBD1. Germline-derived CDR1 and CDR2 are LGHDT and YNNKEL (reference sequence). The CDR3 has 15 residues. After removal of 1 base from V and 6 bases from J, the junction contained 6 bases not matched to a gene.

This clone occurred once. The V gene is TRBV11-2, the J gene TRBJ2-2, with 9 bases matching TRBD1. Germline V CDR1 and CDR2: SGHAT, FQNNGV. The CDR3 is made up of 20 amino acids. V shed 0 bases, J shed 1 base, and the junction held 12 bases outside the gene matches. The CDR3 sequence: CASSLDNRGLLGRNTGELFF. The CDR3 nucleotides read TGTGCCAGCAGCTTAGACAACAGGGGGCTTTTGGGTCGGAACACCGGGGAGCTGTTTTTT.

The chain uses TRBV4-2 and TRBJ2-7; TRBD2 agrees at 9 bases. Germline assignment: CDR1 LGHNA and CDR2 YNFKEQ. Trimming at V came to 1 base and at J to 2 bases, leaving 3 bases not matched to a gene. There are 15 residues in the CDR3. CDR3 in amino acids: CASSQAAGGPYEQYF. The CDR3 bases are TGTGCCAGCAGCCAAGCTGCGGGAGGGCCCTACGAGCAGTACTTC.

The chain carries TRBV6-5 and TRBJ2-2, with 10 positions matching TRBD2. This CDR3 has 14 amino acids. Looked up from germline, CDR1 is MNHEY and CDR2 is SVGAGI. Unmatched junction bases numbered 5, after V lost 7 bases and J lost 6 bases. CDR3: CASTQRGGSGELFF. As DNA, the CDR3 is TGTGCCAGCACCCAGCGGGGGGGATCCGGGGAGCTGTTTTTT.

A note on this clone: Its ends do not fully match the called genes, so a read error is possible. The chain links TRBV30 to TRBJ1-4; no definite D call. CDR1 and CDR2 (germline): GTSNPN, SVGIG (reference sequence). This CDR3 spans 12 amino acids. CDR3 in amino acids: CAGSSRGEKLFF. The CDR3 DNA sequence: TGTGCCGGGAGCAGTCGGGGTGAAAAACTGTTTTTT.

This clone appeared a few times. The V and J genes are TRBV19 and TRBJ2-2; tentative D call: TRBD2 (5 bases). From germline, CDR1 is LNHDA and CDR2 SQIVND (reference sequence). Trimming removed 5 bases at V and 4 bases at J, with 14 bases between. The CDR3 is made up of 15 amino acids. The CDR3 DNA sequence: TGTGCCAGTAGTCTCGGGGATCAGACCACCGGGGAGCTGTTTTTT. This codes for CASSLGDQTTGELFF.

The J gene is TRBJ2-2, the V gene TRBV19; perhaps TRBD1 as D (5 bases). CDR3 length: 12 amino acids. CDR1 is LNHDA and CDR2 is SQIVND in the germline V gene (reference sequence). Between the trimmed V and J ends, which lost 8 bases and 7 bases, there was a span of 11 bases. Here the CDR3 DNA reads TGTGCCAGTCATCAGGGTAACGGGGAGCTGTTTTTT. Its protein is CASHQGNGELFF.

The gene calls are TRBV2 and TRBJ1-5, with a possible D match to TRBD1 (5 bases). V dropped 8 bases and J dropped 1 base, with 9 bases sitting between them. The CDR3 sequence is 13 residues long. Germline CDR1 reads SNHLY; CDR2 reads FYNNEI. In DNA form, the CDR3 reads TGTGCCAGCTCCAGGGAAAGCAATCAGCCCCAGCATTTT. This codes for CASSRESNQPQHF.

The V and J genes are TRBV2 and TRBJ1-1; 9 bases align to TRBD1. The V gene end was trimmed by 10 bases and the J gene end by 3 bases; junction bases not matched to a gene: 6. The length of the CDR3 is 13 residues. Looked up from germline, CDR1 is SNHLY and CDR2 is FYNNEI. As DNA, the CDR3 is TGTGCCACCAGGGACAGGGAGGACACTGAAGCTTTCTTT. Protein: CATRDREDTEAFF.

This chain connects TRBV9 to TRBJ2-3, with 9 bases aligning to TRBD2. Looked up from germline, CDR1 is SGDLS and CDR2 is YYNGEE. CDR3 size: 18 residues. Losses at the gene ends were 3 bases for V and 2 bases for J; bases not matched to a gene: 13. The CDR3 reads CASSAYYPGLAYTDTQYF. The CDR3 DNA is TGTGCCAGCAGCGCGTATTATCCGGGACTAGCCTACACAGATACGCAGTATTTT.

V and J are TRBV5-6 and TRBJ2-7, with 7 bases that match TRBD1. Trimming cost V 3 bases and J 4 bases; bases outside gene matches: 7. This CDR3 is built from 14 residues. Germline CDR1 is SGHDT and CDR2 is YYEEEE. The CDR3 sequence is CASSSRQGRYEQYF. CDR3 DNA sequence: TGTGCCAGCAGCTCCCGACAGGGAAGGTACGAGCAGTACTTC.

The chain couples TRBV5-1 to TRBJ2-7, with D unclear. Trimming cost V 4 bases and J 5 bases, with 13 bases left between them. The CDR3 contains 13 residues. The germline V gene encodes CDR1 SGHRS and CDR2 YFSETQ. DNA for the CDR3: TGCGCCAGCAGCGCCCTACAGTCCCACGAGCAGTACTTC. Protein sequence: CASSALQSHEQYF.

The chain recombines TRBV5-4 with TRBJ2-1, with 7 bases fitting TRBD2. The CDR3 has 15 amino acids. Germline V lookup: CDR1 SGHNT, CDR2 YYREEE (reference sequence). Trimming removed 2 bases from V and 4 bases from J; junction bases left unmatched: 6. CDR3 in amino acids: CASSFGGSLYNEQFF. In nucleotides, the CDR3 is TGTGCCAGCAGCTTCGGCGGGAGCCTTTACAATGAGCAGTTCTTC.

V and J are TRBV2 and TRBJ1-5, with D possibly matching TRBD1 (6 bases). The CDR3 consists of 12 residues. The V end lost 5 bases, the J end lost 11 bases, and 13 bases lay between the germline ends. The germline gives CDR1 SNHLY, CDR2 FYNNEI. The CDR3 DNA follows: TGTGCCAGCAGTACAGGGTTCTTGGCCCAGCATTTT. Translated: CASSTGFLAQHF.

CDR3 amino acids: CASSLNRQGDEQFF. CDR3 DNA sequence: TGCGCCAGCAGCTTGAATCGACAGGGGGATGAGCAGTTCTTC. The rearrangement links TRBV5-1 to TRBJ2-1, with 9 bases matching TRBD1. The CDR3 has 14 residues. Germline V gene data show CDR1 as SGHRS and CDR2 as YFSETQ. V lost 1 base to trimming and J lost 8 bases; unmatched junction nucleotides: 4.

This chain links TRBV18 with TRBJ2-3; no reliable D call. Trimming removed 0 bases at V and 1 base at J, with 5 bases between. The CDR3 totals 14 residues. CDR1 is KGHSH, CDR2 LQKENI, per germline. CDR3 region: CASSPPLGTDTQYF. The CDR3 DNA follows: TGTGCCAGCTCACCACCACTGGGCACAGATACGCAGTATTTT.

The genes are TRBV28 and TRBJ2-1; tentatively, D is TRBD2 (6 bases). The CDR3 has 14 amino acids. The V and J ends lost 3 bases and 4 bases respectively, with 10 bases between them. Germline loops: CDR1 MDHEN, CDR2 SYDVKM. The CDR3 sequence is CASSFGRRYNEQFF. As DNA, the CDR3 is TGTGCCAGCAGTTTTGGGAGGCGTTACAATGAGCAGTTCTTC.